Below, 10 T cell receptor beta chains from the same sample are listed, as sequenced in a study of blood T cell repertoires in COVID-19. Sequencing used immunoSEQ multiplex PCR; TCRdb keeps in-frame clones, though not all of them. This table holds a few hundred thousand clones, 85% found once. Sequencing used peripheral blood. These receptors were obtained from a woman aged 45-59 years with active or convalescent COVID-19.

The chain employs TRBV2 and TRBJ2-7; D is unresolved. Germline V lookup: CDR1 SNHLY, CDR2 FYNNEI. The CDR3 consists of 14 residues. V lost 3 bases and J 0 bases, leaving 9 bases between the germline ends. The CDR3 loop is CASSDWAHSYEQYF. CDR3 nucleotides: TGTGCCAGCAGTGATTGGGCGCACTCCTACGAGCAGTACTTC.

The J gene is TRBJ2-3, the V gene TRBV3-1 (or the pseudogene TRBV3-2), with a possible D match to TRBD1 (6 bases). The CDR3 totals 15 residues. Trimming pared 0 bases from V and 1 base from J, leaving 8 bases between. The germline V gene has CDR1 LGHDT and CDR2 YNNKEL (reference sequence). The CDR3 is CASSQDAGGTDTQYF. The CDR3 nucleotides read TGTGCCAGCAGCCAAGATGCAGGGGGCACAGATACGCAGTATTTT.

CDR3 protein: CASSWDGGGNSPLHF. Written as DNA, the CDR3 is TGTGCCAGCAGCTGGGACGGGGGTGGAAATTCACCCCTCCACTTT. The chain couples TRBV7-2 to TRBJ1-6; weak D call: TRBD1 (5 bases). In germline, CDR1 is SGHTA, CDR2 FQGNSA. V shed 4 bases and J shed 7 bases, with 14 bases lying between them. This CDR3 is built from 15 residues.

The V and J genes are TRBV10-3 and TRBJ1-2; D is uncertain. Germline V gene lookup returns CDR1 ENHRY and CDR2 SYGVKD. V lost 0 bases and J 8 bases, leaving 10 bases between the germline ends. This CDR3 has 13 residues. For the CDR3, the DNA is TGTGCCATCAGTGAGTCGCGGGAGGGAGGCTACACCTTC. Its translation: CAISESREGGYTF.

In DNA form, the CDR3 reads TGTGCCAGCAGTACAGTTGCAACTAATGAAAAACTGTTTTTT. Encoded protein: CASSTVATNEKLFF. The chain links TRBV2 to TRBJ1-4; D is unclear. Trimming took 5 bases from V and 0 from J, leaving 7 bases between them. Germline-derived CDR1 and CDR2 are SNHLY and FYNNEI. The CDR3 is 14 amino acids. Variable domain in full (rest from reference TRBV2 and TRBJ1-4): EPEVTQTPSHQVTQMGQEVILRCVPISNHLYFYWYRQILGQKVEFLVSFYNNEISEKSEIFDDQFSVERPDGSNFTLKIRSTKLEDSAMYFCASSTVATNEKLFFGSGTQLSVL.

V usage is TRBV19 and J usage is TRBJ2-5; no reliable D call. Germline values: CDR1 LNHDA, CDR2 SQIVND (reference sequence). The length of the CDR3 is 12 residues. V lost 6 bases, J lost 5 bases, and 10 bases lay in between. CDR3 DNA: TGTGCCAGTAGAGGCCCAGCGGAGACCCAGTACTTC. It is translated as CASRGPAETQYF.

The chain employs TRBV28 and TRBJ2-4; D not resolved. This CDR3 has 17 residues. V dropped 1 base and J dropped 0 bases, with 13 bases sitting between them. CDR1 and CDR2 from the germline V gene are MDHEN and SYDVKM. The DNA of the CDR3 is TGTGCCAGCAGTTTATTGCTCCAGCGAAGAGCCAAAAACATTCAGTACTTC. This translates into CASSLLLQRRAKNIQYF.

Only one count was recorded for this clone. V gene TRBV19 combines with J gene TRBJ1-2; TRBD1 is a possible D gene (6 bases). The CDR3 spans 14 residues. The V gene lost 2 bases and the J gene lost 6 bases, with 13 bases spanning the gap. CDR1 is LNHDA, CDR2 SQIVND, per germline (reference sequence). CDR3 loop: CASSIWGRRDGYTF. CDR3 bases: TGTGCCAGTAGTATATGGGGGCGCCGGGATGGCTACACCTTC.

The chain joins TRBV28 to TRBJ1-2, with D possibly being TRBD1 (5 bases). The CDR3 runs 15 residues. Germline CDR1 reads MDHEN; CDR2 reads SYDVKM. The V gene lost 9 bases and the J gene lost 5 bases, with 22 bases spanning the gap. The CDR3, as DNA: TGTGCCAGTGAAGGAGCTCCGGAGGGACTTTATGGCTACACCTTC. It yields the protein CASEGAPEGLYGYTF.

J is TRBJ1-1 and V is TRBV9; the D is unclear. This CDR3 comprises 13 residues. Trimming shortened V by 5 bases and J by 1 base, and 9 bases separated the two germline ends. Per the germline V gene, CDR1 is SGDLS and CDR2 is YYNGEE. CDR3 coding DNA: TGTGCCAGCAGTCCGGAGTCGAACACTGAAGCTTTCTTT. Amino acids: CASSPESNTEAFF.